This TCR beta chain originates from a study of siplizumab effects on memory and regulatory T cells. TCRdb keeps only in-frame clones here, not all; method: immunoSEQ multiplex PCR. This sample carries fewer than 120,000 clones, roughly 89% of them seen once, and the ten largest clones take around 1.3%. Study-level findings and limits: Roughly 75-97% of dividing CD4+ or CD8+ clones were without an attributable naive or memory phenotype.

Concerning this clone: What it binds is unknown.

This clonotype originated in a human donor in good health. The sequenced material came from CD4+ T cells sorted from blood.

CDR3: CASSEEMGNTEAFF. Here the CDR3 DNA reads TGTGCCAGCAGTGAGGAAATGGGGAACACTGAAGCTTTCTTT. The genes are TRBV6-1 and TRBJ1-1; D is unclear. CDR1 is MNHNS and CDR2 is SASEGT in the germline V gene. This CDR3 region has 14 residues. V shed 3 bases and J shed 1 base, with 9 bases lying between them.